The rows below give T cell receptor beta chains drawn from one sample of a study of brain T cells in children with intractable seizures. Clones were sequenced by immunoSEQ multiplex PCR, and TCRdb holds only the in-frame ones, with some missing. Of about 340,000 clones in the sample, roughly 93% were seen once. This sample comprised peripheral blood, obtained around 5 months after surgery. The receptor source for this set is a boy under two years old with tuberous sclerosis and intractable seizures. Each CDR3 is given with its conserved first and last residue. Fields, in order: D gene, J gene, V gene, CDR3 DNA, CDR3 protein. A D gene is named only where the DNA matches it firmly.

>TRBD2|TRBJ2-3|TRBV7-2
TGTGCCAGCAGCTCAGACAATGGACTAGCGGCCAAAAGCACAGATACGCAGTATTTT
CASSSDNGLAAKSTDTQYF
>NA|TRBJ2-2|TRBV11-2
TGTGCCAGCAGCTTGGGGCAGGGAGGAACTCCCGGGGAGCTGTTTTTT
CASSLGQGGTPGELFF
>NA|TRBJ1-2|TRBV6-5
TGTGCCAGCAGTTCCCCGGGACTGAGCTATGGCTACACCTTC
CASSSPGLSYGYTF
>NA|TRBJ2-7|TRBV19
TGTGCCAGTAGTATGGGTTCTGTAGGGGTCTACGAGCAGTACTTC
CASSMGSVGVYEQYF
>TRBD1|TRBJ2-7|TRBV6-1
TGTGCCAGCAGTGAAAACCTCGGGACAGGGCCATACGAGCAGTACTTC
CASSENLGTGPYEQYF
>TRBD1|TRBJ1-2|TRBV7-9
TGTGCCAGCAGCTTAGCAAATCCGGGACAGATGGGGGGCTACACCTTC
CASSLANPGQMGGYTF
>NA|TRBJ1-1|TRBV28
TGTGCCAGCAGTCCGGGGGCGGGGGCATTCACTGAAGCTTTCTTT
CASSPGAGAFTEAFF
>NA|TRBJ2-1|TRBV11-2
TGTGCCAGCAGGGAACCGGGACTCCCTGAGGTCGATGAGCAGTTCTTC
CASREPGLPEVDEQFF
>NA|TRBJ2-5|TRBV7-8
TGTGCCAGCAGCTTAGTTTTAGCGGTAGAGACCCAGTACTTC
CASSLVLAVETQYF
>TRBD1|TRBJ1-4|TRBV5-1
TGCGCCAGCAGCCTGACAGGGGCTTATAATGAAAAACTGTTTTTT
CASSLTGAYNEKLFF
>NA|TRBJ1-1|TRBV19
TGTGCCAGTATCGATAGAGGCGGCAACACTGAAGCTTTCTTT
CASIDRGGNTEAFF
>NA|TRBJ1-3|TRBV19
TGTGCCAGTAGTATAGGCTTGCCTAAAGGAAGAAACACCATATATTTT
CASSIGLPKGRNTIYF
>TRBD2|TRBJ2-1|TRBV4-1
TGCGCCAGCAGCCACCTAGCCGGACTAGCGGGACCCTACAATGAGCAGTTCTTC
CASSHLAGLAGPYNEQFF